These 11 T cell receptor beta chains were all obtained from the same sample, sequenced in a study of T cell changes during pregnancy in multiple sclerosis. The method was immunoSEQ multiplex PCR; TCRdb's version includes in-frame clones alone and lacks a portion of them. The sample has fewer than 110,000 clones, more than 85% seen once. Sequencing was performed on peripheral blood, taken in the second trimester of pregnancy. The receptors were gathered from a female donor with multiple sclerosis, enrolled in a pregnancy study.

The chain couples TRBV27 to TRBJ1-2; 7 bases map to TRBD1. J lost 11 bases, V lost 7 bases, and 7 bases had no gene match. The CDR3 spans 11 residues. Germline CDR1 reads MNHEY; CDR2 reads SMNVEV (reference sequence). The DNA of the CDR3 is TGTGCCAGCATCCGGGGGGGACAGTACACCTTC. Translated: CASIRGGQYTF.

Only one count was recorded for this clone. At one boundary the junction diverges from the germline segment, which might be a read error. The V gene is TRBV10-3, the J gene TRBJ1-1, with 10 bases lining up with TRBD1. The CDR3 contains 14 residues. Germline V gives CDR1 ENHRY, CDR2 SYGVKD. The CDR3 nucleotides read TGTGCCATCACCCAGGACAGGGGGAACGCTGAAGCTTTCTTT. This codes for CAITQDRGNAEAFF.

The chain links TRBV7-6 to TRBJ1-1; 8 nucleotides align to TRBD1. This CDR3 has 16 amino acids. Germline-derived CDR1 and CDR2 are SGHVS and FNYEAQ. Trimming at V came to 2 bases and at J to 0 bases, leaving 5 bases not matched to a gene. The CDR3 sequence is CASSLTGTGMNTEAFF. CDR3 bases: TGTGCCAGCAGCTTAACGGGGACAGGAATGAACACTGAAGCTTTCTTT.

This clone was detected only once. V is TRBV28 and J is TRBJ2-7, with 9 bases identical to TRBD2. The CDR3 is made up of 15 amino acids. The germline V gene encodes CDR1 MDHEN and CDR2 SYDVKM. Losses at the gene ends were 5 bases for V and 4 bases for J; bases not matched to a gene: 9. This CDR3 reads CASSPTGLARYEQYF. DNA of the CDR3: TGTGCCAGCAGTCCCACGGGACTAGCAAGGTACGAGCAGTACTTC.

V usage is TRBV12-5 and J usage is TRBJ2-1; 10 bases fit TRBD2. The V segment lost 6 bases and the J segment 6 bases; nucleotides outside the gene matches: 8. In germline, CDR1 is LGHNT, CDR2 FRNRAP. CDR3 size: 15 residues. This CDR3 reads CASGGGASGSNEQFF. DNA of the CDR3: TGTGCTAGTGGCGGAGGGGCTAGCGGGAGCAATGAGCAGTTCTTC.

The chain links TRBV28 to TRBJ2-7; D is uncertain. Germline V gives CDR1 MDHEN, CDR2 SYDVKM. The germline V and J ends were trimmed by 4 bases and 2 bases, with 15 bases remaining between them. The CDR3 covers 15 residues. Written as DNA, the CDR3 is TGTGCCAGCAGTTATGCCCGCGGCATCGCCTACGAGCAGTACTTC. Protein: CASSYARGIAYEQYF. The full variable domain, with the rest looked up from reference TRBV28 and TRBJ2-7, is DVKVTQSSRYLVKRTGEKVFLECVQDMDHENMFWYRQDPGLGLRLIYFSYDVKMKEKGDIPEGYSVSREKKERFSLILESASTNQTSMYLCASSYARGIAYEQYFGPGTRLTVT.

The genes are TRBV18 and TRBJ2-5, with 10 bases matching TRBD1. There are 14 residues in the CDR3. Germline V gene sequence: CDR1 KGHSH, CDR2 LQKENI. V gave up 6 bases and J gave up 5 bases; unmatched junction bases: 6. CDR3 loop: CASSPTGGMETQYF. CDR3 coding DNA: TGTGCCAGCTCCCCGACAGGGGGCATGGAGACCCAGTACTTC. The whole variable domain, remainder taken from reference TRBV18 and TRBJ2-5, is NAGVMQNPRHLVRRRGQEARLRCSPMKGHSHVYWYRQLPEEGLKFMVYLQKENIIDESGMPKERFSAEFPKEGPSILRIQQVVRGDSAAYFCASSPTGGMETQYFGPGTRLLVL.

The chain couples TRBV2 to TRBJ2-1, with 7 bases that match TRBD2. The CDR3 extends over 13 amino acids. The V gene end was trimmed by 7 bases and the J gene end by 6 bases; junction bases not matched to a gene: 6. Germline V lookup: CDR1 SNHLY, CDR2 FYNNEI. The CDR3 nucleotides are TGTGCCAGCACGCGGGAGCGTGGCAATGAGCAGTTCTTC. As protein: CASTRERGNEQFF.

The CDR3 DNA follows: TGTGCCAGCAGTTTCCAGGTCACAGGGTATGAAACTGAAGCTTTCTTT. Its translation: CASSFQVTGYETEAFF. The V call is TRBV6-5, the J call TRBJ1-1; weak D call: TRBD1 (6 bases). Germline assignment: CDR1 MNHEY and CDR2 SVGAGI. This CDR3 is 16 amino acids long. The V and J ends lost 4 bases and 5 bases respectively, with 20 bases between them.

The chain uses TRBV28 and TRBJ1-1; no definite D call. The CDR3 consists of 14 residues. Germline V gene lookup returns CDR1 MDHEN and CDR2 SYDVKM. V lost 11 bases, J lost 0 bases, and 16 bases lay in between. CDR3 residues: CACHASLMNTEAFF. The CDR3 DNA reads as TGTGCCTGCCACGCGAGCCTAATGAACACTGAAGCTTTCTTT.

Here the CDR3 DNA reads TGCGCCAGCAGCGCATCAGGGGGCGACGGCCAAGAGACCCAGTACTTC. Its protein is CASSASGGDGQETQYF. This chain links TRBV5-1 with TRBJ2-5, with TRBD1 identical over 8 bases. The trim removed 4 bases at V and 1 base at J, leaving 9 bases unmatched. The V gene's germline CDR1 is SGHRS and CDR2 YFSETQ. The CDR3 covers 16 residues.